A single sample is the source of the 3 T cell receptor beta chains below, sequenced in a study of blood T cell repertoires in COVID-19. Sequencing used immunoSEQ multiplex PCR; TCRdb keeps in-frame clones, though not all of them. Among around 200,000 clones listed, around 82% were seen once. Sequences were obtained from peripheral blood. These receptors all come from a woman between 65 and 79 years old with acute or convalescent COVID-19.

V and J are TRBV6-5 and TRBJ2-1, with 9 nucleotides matching TRBD1. The CDR3 contains 15 residues. Per the germline V gene, CDR1 is MNHEY and CDR2 is SVGAGI. The J segment lost 3 bases and the V segment lost 0 bases, leaving 0 bases of the junction unmatched. The CDR3, as DNA: TGTGCCAGCAGTTACTCGGGACAGGGCTACAATGAGCAGTTCTTC. Translation gives CASSYSGQGYNEQFF.

V is TRBV2 and J is TRBJ2-1; 7 bases fit TRBD1. The V and J ends lost 5 bases and 10 bases, in that order; junction bases with no gene match: 11. The CDR3 runs to 14 residues. Germline V gene sequence: CDR1 SNHLY, CDR2 FYNNEI. In nucleotides, the CDR3 is TGTGCCAGCAGTACAGGGGCCTCGACTGTGGAGCAGTTCTTC. The encoded protein is CASSTGASTVEQFF.

This clone appeared a single time. V usage is TRBV2 and J usage is TRBJ2-7; possible D gene TRBD2, 5 bases. V shed 6 bases and J shed 4 bases, with 13 bases lying between them. The CDR3 has 13 residues. Per germline, CDR1 SNHLY and CDR2 FYNNEI. The CDR3 DNA is TGTGCCAGCAGGAGGGAGACTCTATACGAGCAGTACTTC. This gives the protein CASRRETLYEQYF.